This T cell receptor beta chain was sequenced for a study of CD8 T cells in Susac syndrome (dated by TCRdb to 2018 to 2020). About the study as a whole: The study used repertoire sequencing to test whether antigen drove CD8+ T cell activation and differentiation in Susac syndrome. Clonality of the CD8+ T cell repertoire was compared between around 13 healthy donors, roughly 14 Susac syndrome patients and under 19 multiple sclerosis patients. On the study overall, not on this receptor specifically: The number of individuals in the TCR sequencing and HLA analysis was acknowledged as relatively small.

With respect to this clonotype: Its antigen target is currently unknown. No much larger clone is present one base from it, and per-base qualities are unavailable.

High-throughput TCR beta sequencing profiled peripheral blood CD8+ and CD4+ T cells from healthy donors, Susac syndrome patients and multiple sclerosis patients. The multiple sclerosis controls were treatment-naive patients who had stable or active relapsing-remitting disease and met the revised McDonald criteria. CD8+ TEMRA cells were enriched by FACS, while bulk CD8+ and CD4+ T cells were purified by magnetic negative isolation. Blood was collected in EDTA tubes and processed within 24 hours, with PBMCs isolated through density gradient centrifugation. PBMCs intended for TCR sequencing were cryopreserved in liquid nitrogen and thawed later in a water bath at 37 degrees C. A purity of at least 90% was achieved for sorted or isolated CD4+, CD8+ and CD8+ TEMRA cells. Relative to germline, V is missing 3 bases and J is missing 5 bases, with 11 bases of the junction outside any gene match. Measured from the cysteine to the phenylalanine, the CDR3 is 17 residues long. Just CDR3 DNA is preserved here, 51 bases in frame from base 1. CDR1 is given as SGDLS and CDR2 as YYNGEE, both from the germline V gene.

RNA was extracted with the RNeasy kit and roughly 0.5 to 1 ug was reverse transcribed using random hexamers. The immunoSEQ multiplex PCR assay, which covers 54 Vbeta and 13 Jbeta segments, was used to amplify TCR beta CDR3 regions. Bias from PCR amplification was corrected by using a synthetic template baseline for primer optimization and for computational correction. Per the authors' processing: Reads were assigned to V, D and J genes according to IMGT and analyzed in immunoSEQ Analyzer, with only productive sequences retained. Clonality was computed as one minus Shannon entropy normalized by log2 of the number of productive unique sequences. For each patient and control, public and private clones were evaluated among the 100 most prevalent clones. Clones were defined as Susac-specific when absent from the healthy and MS cohorts, from approximately 970 published viral clones and from other ImmuneACCESS disease sequences. Clones were called with MiXCR by TCRdb after fastp trimmed the public reads at Q25, and only in-frame beta chains were retained. When rows share a CDR3 protein, they turn into one entry using the most common DNA and genes. The authors' filters were not applied to this entry. The sample contains 200,000 to 250,000 distinct CDR3 sequences, about 94% of them found a single time. The ten largest make up approximately 0.13% of the sample.

Sequenced sample: CD8+ T cells from PBMCs. The sequence came from a human donor with multiple sclerosis. The chain is assembled from TRBV9 and TRBJ2-2, with TRBD1 matching 9 junction bases. The nucleotide sequence reads as follows: TGTGCCAGCAGCGCCGGGACCGGGACAGGGAATACCGGGGAGCTGTTTTTT. This is translated as CASSAGTGTGNTGELFF.